Shown below are 2 T cell receptor beta chains from a single sample sequenced in a study of cytomegalovirus exposure and HLA in healthy donors. 60 Vbeta and 13 Jbeta primers were used in PCR. Libraries were prepared by immunoSEQ multiplex PCR; TCRdb keeps only in-frame clonotypes and omits some of them. The profile shows 150,000 or so clones, around 67% of them singletons. The sequenced sample was PBMCs. The receptors here all came from a woman between 18 and 29 years old in good health and CMV-seronegative.

The chain joins TRBV18 to TRBJ2-2, with a weak D call TRBD1 (6 bases). Germline V lookup: CDR1 KGHSH, CDR2 LQKENI. V shed 5 bases and J shed 1 base, with 14 bases lying between them. The CDR3 runs 16 residues. CDR3 sequence (DNA): TGTGCCAGCTCATCCATAGACAGGTGGAACACCGGGGAGCTGTTTTTT. Translating it yields CASSSIDRWNTGELFF.

This rearrangement joins TRBV7-2 to TRBJ2-7; 8 bases are a match to TRBD1. V shed 5 bases, J shed 3 bases, and the junction held 9 bases outside the gene matches. The CDR3 sequence is 15 residues long. In germline, CDR1 is SGHTA, CDR2 FQGNSA. CDR3 nucleotides: TGTGCCAGCAGCATCGGGACAGGACGTGACTACGAGCAGTACTTC. Translated: CASSIGTGRDYEQYF.